This T cell receptor (beta chain) originates from a study of T cells after yellow fever vaccination. Each CDR3 protein is one row after TCRdb ran MiXCR on the 5' RACE reads. Found here are hundreds of thousands of distinct CDR3 sequences, roughly 19% of them singletons; the top ten hold roughly an eighth. The germline gives CDR1 SQVTM, CDR2 ANQGSEA. CDR3 length equals 14 residues. The J segment lost 2 bases and the V segment lost 6 bases, leaving 9 bases of the junction unmatched. This TCR was sampled from a man younger than 40 who received the YFV17D yellow fever vaccine. The sample consisted of PBMCs, taken 15 days after the yellow fever booster vaccination. The chain recombines TRBV29-1 with TRBJ2-7; 8 bases fit TRBD2. The DNA of the CDR3 is TGCAGCGTCAATAGCGGGACAAGGGCCTACGAGCAGTACTTC. Encoded protein: CSVNSGTRAYEQYF.